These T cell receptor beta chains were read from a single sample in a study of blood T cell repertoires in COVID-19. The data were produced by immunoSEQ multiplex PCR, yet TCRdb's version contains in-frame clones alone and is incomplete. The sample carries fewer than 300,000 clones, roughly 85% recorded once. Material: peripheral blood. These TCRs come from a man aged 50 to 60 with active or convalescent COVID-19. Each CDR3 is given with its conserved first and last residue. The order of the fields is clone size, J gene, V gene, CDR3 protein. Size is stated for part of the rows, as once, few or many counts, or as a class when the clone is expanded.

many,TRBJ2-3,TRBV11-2,CASSFPSTDTQYF
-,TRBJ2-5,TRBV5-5,CASKRAGQNRETQYF
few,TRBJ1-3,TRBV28,CASSLRGNTIYF
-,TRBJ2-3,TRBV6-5,CASSPAGRVTDTQYF
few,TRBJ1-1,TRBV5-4,CASSLNRALNTEAFF
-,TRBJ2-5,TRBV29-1,CSVEWTVQETQYF
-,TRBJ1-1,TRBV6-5,CASSYQGQRSSEAFF
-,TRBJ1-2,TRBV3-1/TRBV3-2,CASSQETRSRGYTF
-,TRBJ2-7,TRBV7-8,CASSLGRLRVGGGPYEQYF
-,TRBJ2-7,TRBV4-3,CASSQDRSAGGPEQYF
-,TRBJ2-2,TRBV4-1,CASSQEGLSGRNTGELFF
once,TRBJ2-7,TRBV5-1,CASSLTTGGTYEQYF
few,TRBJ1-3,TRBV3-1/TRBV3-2,CASQATGSSGNTIYF
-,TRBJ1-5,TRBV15,CATSRPLTGLNQPQHF
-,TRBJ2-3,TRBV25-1,CASIKTGGNTQYF
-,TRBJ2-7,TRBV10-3,CAIRETRERNYEQYF
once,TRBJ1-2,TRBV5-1,CASSSGQVGPYGYTF
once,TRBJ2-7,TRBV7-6,CASSLGGRGSVAYEQYF
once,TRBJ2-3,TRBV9,CASSVGQGASTDTQYF
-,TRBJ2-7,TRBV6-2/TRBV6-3,CASSYGHRFSYEQYF
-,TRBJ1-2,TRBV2,CASGTEQNYGYTF
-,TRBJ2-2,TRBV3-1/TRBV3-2,CASTTTSGATGELFF
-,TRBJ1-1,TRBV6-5,CASISYTEAFF